A single sample is the source of the 25 T cell receptor beta chains below, sequenced in a study of Graves' ophthalmopathy and Graves' hyperthyroidism. RNA transcripts were the source from which TCR beta CDR3 regions were amplified. HTBI primers were employed in first-round RT-PCR, then a second-round multiplex PCR followed. TCRdb ran MiXCR on the multiplex PCR reads and lists one entry per CDR3 protein. In the table there are more than 1,000,000 distinct CDR3 sequences, less than 45% of which are singletons. The sample was peripheral blood or thyroid tissue (not recorded which). These receptors were collected from an adult man with Graves' hyperthyroidism.

The sample holds one count of this clonotype. The V and J genes are TRBV20-1 and TRBJ1-5; 7 bases match TRBD1. Trimming removed 6 bases from V and 3 bases from J; junction bases left unmatched: 14. Germline CDR1 DFQATT, CDR2 SNEGSKA (reference sequence). The CDR3 is 16 amino acids. The CDR3 nucleotides read TGCAGTGCACCGGACCGGGACAGAGACTTCAATCAGCCCCAGCATTTT. Its translation: CSAPDRDRDFNQPQHF.

This clonotype was recorded many times. This chain links TRBV25-1 with TRBJ2-5; TRBD2 agrees at 11 bases. V lost 2 bases to trimming and J lost 5 bases; unmatched junction nucleotides: 7. The CDR3 totals 16 residues. The germline V gene has CDR1 MGHDK and CDR2 SYGVNS. CDR3: CASSERASGGLETQYF. The CDR3 DNA reads as TGTGCCAGCAGTGAAAGGGCTAGCGGGGGGTTGGAGACCCAGTACTTC.

The V call is TRBV6-6, the J call TRBJ2-7; 8 bases agree with TRBD1. The CDR3 is 13 amino acids. V lost 4 bases, J lost 5 bases, and 4 bases stayed unmatched. Germline values: CDR1 MNHNY, CDR2 SVGAGI (reference sequence). This chain's CDR3 is CASSWDRSNEQYF. The CDR3 DNA sequence: TGTGCCAGCAGTTGGGACAGGTCGAACGAGCAGTACTTC.

The sample holds a few counts of this clonotype. The chain has TRBV15 and TRBJ2-1, with 10 bases lining up with TRBD2. The junction had 3 bases not matched to a gene; V was cut back by 2 bases and J by 5 bases. The germline gives CDR1 LNHNV, CDR2 YYDKDF (reference sequence). The CDR3 is 15 amino acids. The CDR3 loop is CATSRQAGGNNEQFF. DNA for the CDR3: TGTGCCACCAGCAGACAAGCGGGGGGGAACAATGAGCAGTTCTTC.

This clonotype came up a few times. The chain couples TRBV20-1 to TRBJ1-6, with no clear D. Germline values: CDR1 DFQATT, CDR2 SNEGSKA (reference sequence). The V end was cut by 5 bases, the J end by 7 bases, with 15 bases between. The CDR3 runs 14 residues. The CDR3: CSAQPGTGNSPLHF. The DNA of the CDR3 is TGCAGTGCTCAACCTGGAACCGGCAATTCACCCCTCCACTTT.

This clonotype was counted once. This clone may be a read error of a much larger clone one base away. The V call is TRBV4-3, the J call TRBJ2-7; D unclear. Per the germline V gene, CDR1 is LGHNA and CDR2 is YSLEER. This CDR3 spans 13 amino acids. CDR3 region: CAGSQDVEYEQYF. The CDR3 coding sequence is TGCGCCGGCAGCCAAGACGTCGAGTACGAGCAGTACTTC.

The CDR3 DNA reads as TGTGCCAGCGTTTCAGGGGTTGGGAACACTGAAGCTTTCTTT. It translates to CASVSGVGNTEAFF. The chain couples TRBV2 to TRBJ1-1; D is perhaps TRBD1 (6 bases). Per the germline V gene, CDR1 is SNHLY and CDR2 is FYNNEI. V lost 8 bases to trimming and J lost 1 base, with 14 bases between them. The CDR3 has 14 amino acids.

The chain has TRBV19 and TRBJ2-7, with TRBD1 identical over 9 bases. Losses at the gene ends were 6 bases for V and 3 bases for J; bases not matched to a gene: 12. Looked up from germline, CDR1 is LNHDA and CDR2 is SQIVND (reference sequence). The CDR3 runs to 16 residues. The DNA for the CDR3 is TGTGCCAGTAGCCTTCTCCGAGGGACAGGGAGCTACGAGCAGTACTTC. This codes for CASSLLRGTGSYEQYF.

This clonotype occurred many times. The chain links TRBV7-9 to TRBJ2-5; possible D gene TRBD2, 6 bases. V was pared by 7 bases and J by 5 bases, with 14 bases between. The length of the CDR3 is 13 residues. CDR1 and CDR2 (germline): SEHNR, FQNEAQ (reference sequence). The CDR3 nucleotides read TGTGCCAGCATCCCCGCGGGGCGCGAGACCCAGTACTTC. It is translated as CASIPAGRETQYF.

The chain has TRBV7-8 and TRBJ2-5; a weak D match, TRBD2 (6 bases). Germline V gives CDR1 SGHVS, CDR2 FQNEAQ. This CDR3 is 16 amino acids long. V lost 2 bases and J 3 bases, leaving 16 bases between the germline ends. CDR3 DNA: TGTGCCAGCAGCTTAAAGGGCGGCGGGACGGAAGAGACCCAGTACTTC. Translated: CASSLKGGGTEETQYF.

Turning to this clonotype: Given a much more abundant clone one base away, this may be a read error. The chain couples TRBV7-9 to TRBJ2-7; D unresolved. The CDR3 covers 12 residues. Per germline, CDR1 SEHNR and CDR2 FQNEAQ (reference sequence). With 5 bases removed from V and 7 bases from J, the gap between germline ends came to 12 bases. CDR3 DNA sequence: TGTGCCAGCAGCCCAGCCGGGCAAGAGCAGTACTTC. It codes for CASSPAGQEQYF.

The chain is built from TRBV25-1 and TRBJ2-7; TRBD2 matches 12 bases. The ends lost 5 bases at V and 3 bases at J; junction bases unmatched: 11. Germline CDR1 reads MGHDK; CDR2 reads SYGVNS. This CDR3 has 17 amino acids. This CDR3 is CASSLSNPTSGSYEQYF. CDR3 DNA: TGTGCCAGCAGTTTATCGAACCCGACTAGCGGGAGCTACGAGCAGTACTTC.

Only a few counts were recorded for this clonotype. The chain recombines TRBV10-3 with TRBJ2-2; 10 bases line up with TRBD1. The germline CDR1 and CDR2 sequences are ENHRY and SYGVKD. J lost 4 bases, V lost 6 bases, and 5 bases had no gene match. The CDR3 runs to 15 residues. DNA of the CDR3: TGTGCCATCAGGCCGGGACAGGGGCCCACCGGGGAGCTGTTTTTT. Translating gives CAIRPGQGPTGELFF.

The rearrangement uses TRBV29-1 and TRBJ1-1, with D uncertain. From germline, CDR1 is SQVTM and CDR2 ANQGSEA. V lost 6 bases and J lost 5, with 13 bases in between. This CDR3 region has 12 residues. The CDR3 region has the DNA TGCAGCGTGGACGATTGGAAGACTGAAGCTTTCTTT. It yields the protein CSVDDWKTEAFF.

The chain links TRBV20-1 to TRBJ1-6; perhaps TRBD1 as D (6 bases). This CDR3 has 14 residues. Germline V lookup: CDR1 DFQATT, CDR2 SNEGSKA (reference sequence). The CDR3 sequence is CSAQGYRGDSPLHF. The DNA for the CDR3 is TGCAGCGCCCAGGGTTATAGGGGGGATTCACCCCTCCACTTT.

This clonotype was seen repeatedly, ten times or more. CDR3 bases: TGTGCCAGTAGTATGGCGGGACAGCTTTTTCAGCCCCAGCATTTT. This encodes CASSMAGQLFQPQHF. The chain joins TRBV19 to TRBJ1-5; the match to TRBD1 covers 7 bases. V gave up 3 bases and J gave up 6 bases; unmatched junction bases: 8. The length of the CDR3 is 15 residues. The V gene's germline CDR1 is LNHDA and CDR2 SQIVND (reference sequence).

This clonotype has at least ten counts. The rearrangement joins TRBV29-1 to TRBJ1-1, with D unclear. Per the germline V gene, CDR1 is SQVTM and CDR2 is ANQGSEA. CDR3 length equals 11 residues. CDR3 loop: CTAGGNTEAFF. The CDR3 bases are TGCACCGCAGGCGGGAACACTGAAGCTTTCTTT.

At least ten counts were recorded for this clonotype. The rearrangement joins TRBV20-1 to TRBJ2-5; TRBD1 is a possible D gene (6 bases). From germline, CDR1 is DFQATT and CDR2 SNEGSKA (reference sequence). This CDR3 region has 15 residues. V lost 2 bases, J lost 1 base, and 14 bases lay in between. CDR3 bases: TGCAGTGCTAGAACAGGGTCGGGAAGCCAAGAGACCCAGTACTTC. Encoded protein: CSARTGSGSQETQYF.

This chain joins TRBV10-3 and TRBJ2-2; 7 bases fit TRBD1. Germline CDR1 ENHRY, CDR2 SYGVKD. This CDR3 is 15 amino acids long. V gave up 7 bases and J gave up 0 bases; unmatched junction bases: 5. The CDR3 sequence is CAINAGTANTGELFF. CDR3 sequence (DNA): TGTGCCATCAACGCCGGGACAGCGAACACCGGGGAGCTGTTTTTT.

This clonotype was picked up many times. This chain joins TRBV11-2 and TRBJ2-5, with D maybe TRBD2 (7 bases). This CDR3 contains 13 residues. The germline V gene has CDR1 SGHAT and CDR2 FQNNGV. V lost 5 bases to trimming and J lost 5 bases, with 12 bases between them. The CDR3 sequence is CASSRGAGETQYF. The DNA for the CDR3 is TGTGCCAGCAGCCGGGGGGCGGGGGAGACCCAGTACTTC.

This clonotype was seen repeatedly, ten times or more. This chain uses TRBV20-1 with TRBJ1-1, with D perhaps matching TRBD1 (5 bases). Germline V gene data show CDR1 as DFQATT and CDR2 as SNEGSKA (reference sequence). The CDR3 runs to 13 residues. V lost 6 bases and J 1 base, leaving 12 bases between the germline ends. Written as DNA, the CDR3 is TGCAGTGCGAAGTATCAGGGGAACACTGAAGCTTTCTTT. As protein: CSAKYQGNTEAFF.

In this sample, this clonotype turned up a few times. This chain joins TRBV2 and TRBJ2-7; 7 nucleotides align to TRBD2. Germline assignment: CDR1 SNHLY and CDR2 FYNNEI. V lost 5 bases to trimming and J lost 0 bases; unmatched junction nucleotides: 10. The CDR3 length is 16 residues. CDR3 sequence reads: CASSYSQGGSSYEQYF. The DNA for the CDR3 is TGTGCCAGCAGTTACTCCCAGGGCGGGAGCTCCTACGAGCAGTACTTC.

The chain uses TRBV28 and TRBJ1-1; TRBD1 might be the D (5 bases). Germline V gene sequence: CDR1 MDHEN, CDR2 SYDVKM. With 1 base removed from V and 2 bases from J, the gap between germline ends came to 11 bases. This CDR3 region has 15 residues. CDR3 loop: CASSLSWDENTEAFF. CDR3 bases: TGTGCCAGCAGTTTATCCTGGGACGAAAACACTGAAGCTTTCTTT.

This clonotype was seen at least ten times. This chain joins TRBV5-6 and TRBJ2-2; D not certain. The length of the CDR3 is 16 residues. V was cut by 0 bases and J by 2 bases, with 11 bases left in between. Germline V gene sequence: CDR1 SGHDT, CDR2 YYEEEE. CDR3 sequence (DNA): TGTGCCAGCAGCTTGGAGGTCGGCGGAAACACCGGGGAGCTGTTTTTT. This translates into CASSLEVGGNTGELFF.

This clonotype was seen many times. V and J are TRBV12-3 or TRBV12-4 and TRBJ1-5, with 7 positions matching TRBD1. V dropped 6 bases and J dropped 7; count of bases not matched to a gene: 9. This CDR3 has 14 residues. The CDR3 is CASRPDREGQPQHF. CDR3 bases: TGTGCCAGCAGGCCAGACAGGGAGGGGCAGCCCCAGCATTTT.